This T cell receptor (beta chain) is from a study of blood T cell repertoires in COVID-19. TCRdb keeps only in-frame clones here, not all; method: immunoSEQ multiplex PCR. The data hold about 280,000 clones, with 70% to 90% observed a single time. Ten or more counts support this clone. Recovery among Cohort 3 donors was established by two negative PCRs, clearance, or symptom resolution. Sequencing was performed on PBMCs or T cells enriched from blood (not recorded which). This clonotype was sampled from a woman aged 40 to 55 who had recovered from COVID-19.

CDR3 coding DNA: TGTGCCAGCTCACCAGTTAGCGCAACAGATACGCAGTATTTT. This encodes CASSPVSATDTQYF. The chain couples TRBV18 to TRBJ2-3; a weak D match, TRBD2 (5 bases). The CDR3 consists of 14 residues. Trimming left V 2 bases short and J 3 bases short, with 9 bases between. Germline CDR1 KGHSH, CDR2 LQKENI.